This T cell receptor beta chain was retrieved from a study of long-term antiretroviral therapy in people with HIV (dated by TCRdb to about 2022). For context, the study as a whole: Collection of the earliest samples took place about a decade ahead of the 2015 WHO recommendation for immediate ART, at a time when ART was typically delayed until CD4 counts fell. A retrospective serial study tested whether ART initiation and durable HIV suppression were associated with changes in peripheral blood TRB repertoire composition and diversity. Of the roughly 32 participants with HIV, 10 to 11 were female. The cohort contributed roughly 200 cryopreserved PBMC samples from around 33 adults with confirmed HIV infection, collected serially over a mean of 6 years (range 1-12). No cross-contamination during QIAcube processing turned up in test extractions that ran a monoclonal T-cell line alongside some 34 polyclonal samples.

The immunoSEQ hsTCRB v3.0 assay was used at survey level resolution for TRB variable region sequencing. The targeted TRB sequencing depth was about 40,000-50,000 T-cell genomes per sample. TRB libraries were pooled and sequenced on an Illumina MiSeq using a v3 150-cycle kit. The paper's data handling went like this. Analysis of repertoires was carried out in R inside a reproducible Nextflow workflow spanning QC, data transformation and analysis. LymphoSeq2, an R package for exploring AIRR-Seq data, was used to implement custom analyses. A handful of samples that produced fewer than 5000 total TRB sequences were removed, so 150 to 200 HIV repertoires were analyzed. Among the 188 retained HIV repertoires, about 60 were collected before ART initiation and 120 to 140 were collected after ART initiation. Each repertoire was downsampled to 5000 TRB nucleotide sequences, and summary statistics were averaged across 100 downsampling iterations. Only TRB sequences with CDR3 regions of at least seven amino acids were retained for analysis. Diversity was measured with a Shannon entropy-derived clonality score and the Gini coefficient. Repertoire networks linked the top 5000 CDR3 amino acid sequences whenever two sequences differed by an edit distance of one. GLIPH2 predicted antigen specificity groups and MHC restriction for TRB CDR3 amino acid sequences. To flag known CMV, EBV, HIV or tissue antigen associations, CDR3 amino acid sequences were matched against VDJdb and McPAS-TCR. Pre-ART, post-ART and control groups were compared with Wilcoxon signed-rank tests and Holm-Bonferroni correction. TCRdb holds this immuneACCESS table with in-frame rearrangements only. Some clones are missing; in checked studies, unresolved V genes explain under half, and the rest has no known cause. Clonal size and the V and J genes are those of that table, whereas D and trimming came from the DNA. This sample holds about 14,000 clones; around four fifths were observed only once. Of the sample, about 16% falls within the top ten clones.

Comments on this clone: Its antigen specificity is not known. No much larger clone exists at a distance of one base, and base qualities are not known.

CDR1 and CDR2 are drawn from the germline V gene: SGHNT, YENEEA. The germline ends are 10 bases apart after V is trimmed by 5 bases and J by 2 bases. From cysteine to phenylalanine, the CDR3 is 13 amino acids long. CDR3 DNA only is kept here, 39 bases in frame from base 1. General conclusions and limits of the study: Because pre-ART samples had limited cell numbers, unsorted PBMC were profiled rather than sorted CD4+ and CD8+ T cells. Inferences about post-ART repertoire changes are limited because no data were available on ART adherence, viral resistance or therapy changes. The repertoire was dominated across all time points by expanded TRB clones identified before ART initiation, although this dominance was seen to fluctuate and to decrease in many PLHIV after ART. Starting ART was linked to a significant rise in TRB diversity, yet even with long-term ART the diversity remained significantly lower than in transplant donor controls. The samples span the years 2004 to 2017, and the ART regimens used at that time may not be as effective as current regimens. Narrower CDR3 length ranges were observed in HIV repertoires than in controls, and an antigen-experienced repertoire with only a slight naive shift after ART was suggested by the network structure. Since PBMC availability was limited, sequencing covered only the TCR beta chain, with no alpha chain pairing.

Participants were included only if at least one PBMC sample before ART initiation and at least two post-ART samples were available. Every participant with HIV received treatment in the United States of America. Before DNA extraction, cryopreserved samples of about 0.95-11 million PBMC were thawed and then washed. At the time of the earliest PBMC sample, participants with HIV were aged between roughly 20 and 55 years. PBMC samples were contributed by each participant from 1-4 timepoints before ART initiation and 2-8 timepoints after ART initiation, with a median of 7 samples. Serial HIV viral load, CD4+ T-cell count, ART history and demographic data were obtained for every participant. Genomic DNA was extracted from unsorted PBMC with a Qiagen kit on a QIAcube, processed in batches of 12 samples.

The material sequenced was unsorted PBMCs, taken 1.8 years before starting antiretroviral therapy. The clonotype originates from a middle-aged woman with HIV. The rearranged chain carries TRBV11-3 and TRBJ2-7; the best D guess is TRBD2, with 5 bases matching. The sequenced DNA is TGTGCCAGCAGCCAAAGCGGCCCCTACGAGCAGTACTTC. Its translation reads: CASSQSGPYEQYF.